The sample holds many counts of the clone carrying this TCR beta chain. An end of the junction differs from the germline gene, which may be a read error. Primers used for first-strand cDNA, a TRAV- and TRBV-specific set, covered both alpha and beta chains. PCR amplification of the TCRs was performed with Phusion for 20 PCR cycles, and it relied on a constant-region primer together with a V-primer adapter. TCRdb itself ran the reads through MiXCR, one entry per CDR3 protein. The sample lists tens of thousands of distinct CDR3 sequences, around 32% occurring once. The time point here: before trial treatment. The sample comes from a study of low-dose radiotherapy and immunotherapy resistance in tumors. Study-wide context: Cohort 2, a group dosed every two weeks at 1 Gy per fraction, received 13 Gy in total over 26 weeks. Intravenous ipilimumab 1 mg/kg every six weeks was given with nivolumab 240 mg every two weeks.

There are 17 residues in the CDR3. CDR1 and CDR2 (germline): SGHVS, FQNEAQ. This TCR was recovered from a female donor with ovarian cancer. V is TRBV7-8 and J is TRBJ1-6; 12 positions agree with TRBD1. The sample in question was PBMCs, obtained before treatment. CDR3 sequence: CASSQGGTGGVDSPLHF. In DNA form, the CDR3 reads TGCGCCAGCAGCCAAGGAGGGACAGGGGGCGTAGATTCACCCCTCCACTTT.